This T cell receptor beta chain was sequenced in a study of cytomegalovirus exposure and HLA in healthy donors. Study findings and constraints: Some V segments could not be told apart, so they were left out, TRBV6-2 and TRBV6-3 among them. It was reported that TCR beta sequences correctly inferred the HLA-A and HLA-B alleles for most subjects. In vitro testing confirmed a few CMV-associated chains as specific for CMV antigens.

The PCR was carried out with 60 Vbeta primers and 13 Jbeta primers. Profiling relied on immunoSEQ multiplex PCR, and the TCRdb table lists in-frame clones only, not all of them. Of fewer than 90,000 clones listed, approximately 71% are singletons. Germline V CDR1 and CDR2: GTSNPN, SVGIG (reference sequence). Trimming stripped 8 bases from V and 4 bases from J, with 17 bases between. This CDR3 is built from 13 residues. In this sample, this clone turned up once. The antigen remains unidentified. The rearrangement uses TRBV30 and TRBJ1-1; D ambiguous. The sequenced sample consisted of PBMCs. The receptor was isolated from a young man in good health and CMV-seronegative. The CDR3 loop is CAGGRSSSTEAFF. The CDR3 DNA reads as TGTGCCGGAGGACGGAGCTCAAGCACTGAAGCTTTCTTT.